This T cell receptor beta chain was sequenced in a study of cytomegalovirus exposure and HLA in healthy donors. PCR employed 60 Vbeta and 13 Jbeta primers. This table comes from immunoSEQ multiplex PCR, and its TCRdb copy is limited to in-frame clones, with some not included. The sample lists about 120,000 clones, 70% to 80% occurring once. Study-wide points: The productive fraction for most TCR beta V segments was about 87% or about 30% in an earlier analysis. In vitro testing confirmed a few CMV-associated chains as specific for CMV antigens. Sequence variants that were highly shared formed a cluster that was likely a sequencing artifact. Common viral pathogens were later found to be apparently linked to several of the most significant clusters.

Worth noting for this clone: What it recognizes is unknown.

CDR3 length equals 13 residues. J gave up 5 bases and V 7 bases, and 3 bases lay outside the gene matches. CDR1 WNHNN and CDR2 SYGVQD come from the germline V gene (reference sequence). The sequenced material came from PBMCs. This chain joins TRBV10-1 and TRBJ2-5, with TRBD1 matching 11 bases. This TCR derives from a man aged 40-49 years in good health and CMV-seropositive. DNA of the CDR3: TGCGCCAGCAATAGGGACAGGGGGGAGACCCAGTACTTC. Encoded protein: CASNRDRGETQYF.